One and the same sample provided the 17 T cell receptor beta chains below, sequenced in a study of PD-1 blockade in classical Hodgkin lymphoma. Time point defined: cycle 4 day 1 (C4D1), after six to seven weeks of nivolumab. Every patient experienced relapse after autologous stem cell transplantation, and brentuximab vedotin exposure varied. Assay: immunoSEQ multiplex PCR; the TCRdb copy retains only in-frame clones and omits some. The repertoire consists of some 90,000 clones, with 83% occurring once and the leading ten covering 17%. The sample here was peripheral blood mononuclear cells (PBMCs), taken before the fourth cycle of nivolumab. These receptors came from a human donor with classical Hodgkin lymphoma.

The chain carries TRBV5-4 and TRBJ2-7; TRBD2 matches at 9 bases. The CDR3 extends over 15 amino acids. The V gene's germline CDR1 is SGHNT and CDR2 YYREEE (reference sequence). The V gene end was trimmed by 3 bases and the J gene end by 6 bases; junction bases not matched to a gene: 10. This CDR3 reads CASSSRREGPLEQYF. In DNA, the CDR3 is TGTGCCAGCAGCTCCCGGCGGGAGGGCCCTCTCGAGCAGTACTTC.

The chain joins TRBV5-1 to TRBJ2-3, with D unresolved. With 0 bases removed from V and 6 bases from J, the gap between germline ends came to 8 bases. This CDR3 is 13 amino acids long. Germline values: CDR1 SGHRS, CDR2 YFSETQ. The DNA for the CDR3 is TGCGCCAGCAGCTTGGGCGGTTCTGATACGCAGTATTTT. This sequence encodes CASSLGGSDTQYF.

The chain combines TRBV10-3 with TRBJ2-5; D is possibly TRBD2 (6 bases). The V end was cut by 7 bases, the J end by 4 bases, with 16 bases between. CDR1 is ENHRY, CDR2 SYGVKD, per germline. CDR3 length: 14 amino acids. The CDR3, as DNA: TGTGCCATCACTAGAGACCGGGGAGGAGAGACCCAGTACTTC. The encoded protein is CAITRDRGGETQYF.

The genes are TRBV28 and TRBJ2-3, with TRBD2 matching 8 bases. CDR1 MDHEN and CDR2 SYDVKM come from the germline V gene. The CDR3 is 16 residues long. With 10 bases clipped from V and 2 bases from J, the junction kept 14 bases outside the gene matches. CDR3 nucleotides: TGTGCCATCCAAGGCAGGCTAGCGGGTCCCACAGATACGCAGTATTTT. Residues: CAIQGRLAGPTDTQYF.

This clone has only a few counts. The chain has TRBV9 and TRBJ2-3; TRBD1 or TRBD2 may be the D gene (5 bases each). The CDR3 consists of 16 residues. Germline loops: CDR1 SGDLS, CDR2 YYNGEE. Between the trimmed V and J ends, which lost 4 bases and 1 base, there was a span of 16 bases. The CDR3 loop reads CASSTGLARRTDTQYF. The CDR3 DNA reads TGTGCCAGCAGCACGGGGCTGGCCCGCCGCACAGATACGCAGTATTTT.

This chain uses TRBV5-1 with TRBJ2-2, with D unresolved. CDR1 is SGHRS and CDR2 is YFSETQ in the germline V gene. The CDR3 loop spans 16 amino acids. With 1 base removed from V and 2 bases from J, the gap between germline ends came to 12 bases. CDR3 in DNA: TGCGCCAGCAGCTTGTTGCCGGGTCTCAACACCGGGGAGCTGTTTTTT. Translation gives CASSLLPGLNTGELFF.

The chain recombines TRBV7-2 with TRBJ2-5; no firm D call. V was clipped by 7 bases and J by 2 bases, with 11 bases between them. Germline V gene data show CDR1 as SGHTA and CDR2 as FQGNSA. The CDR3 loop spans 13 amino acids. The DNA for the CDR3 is TGTGCCAGCAATTTACCCCAGCAAGAGACCCAGTACTTC. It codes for CASNLPQQETQYF.

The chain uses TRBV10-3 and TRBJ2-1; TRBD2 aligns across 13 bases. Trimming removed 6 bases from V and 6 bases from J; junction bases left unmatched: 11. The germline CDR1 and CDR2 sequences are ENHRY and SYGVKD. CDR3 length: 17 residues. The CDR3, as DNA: TGTGCCATCAGGACCGGGACTAGCGGGAAGGGTCGCAATGAGCAGTTCTTC. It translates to CAIRTGTSGKGRNEQFF.

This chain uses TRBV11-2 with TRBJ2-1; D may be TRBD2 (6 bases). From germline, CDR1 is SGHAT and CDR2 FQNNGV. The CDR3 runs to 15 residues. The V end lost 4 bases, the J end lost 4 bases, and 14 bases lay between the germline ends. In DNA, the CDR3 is TGTGCCAGCAGCTCCCCGCACGGGACTTACAATGAGCAGTTCTTC. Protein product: CASSSPHGTYNEQFF. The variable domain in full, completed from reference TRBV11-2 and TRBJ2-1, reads EAGVAQSPRYKIIEKRQSVAFWCNPISGHATLYWYQQILGQGPKLLIQFQNNGVVDDSQLPKDRFSAERLKGVDSTLKIQPAKLEDSAVYLCASSSPHGTYNEQFFGPGTRLTVL.

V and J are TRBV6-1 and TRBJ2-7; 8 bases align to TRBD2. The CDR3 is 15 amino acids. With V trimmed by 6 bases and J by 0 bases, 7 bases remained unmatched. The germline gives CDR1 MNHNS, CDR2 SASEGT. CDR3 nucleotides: TGTGCCAGCAGGCCAAAGCGGGGGAGCTCCTACGAGCAGTACTTC. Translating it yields CASRPKRGSSYEQYF.

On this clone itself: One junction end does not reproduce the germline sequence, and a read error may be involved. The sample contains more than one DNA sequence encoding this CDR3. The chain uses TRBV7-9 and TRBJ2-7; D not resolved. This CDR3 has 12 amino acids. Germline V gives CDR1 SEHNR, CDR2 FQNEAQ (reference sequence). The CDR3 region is CASSLVGYEQYF. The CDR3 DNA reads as TGTGCCAGCAGCTTAGTAGGTTACGAACAGTACTTC.

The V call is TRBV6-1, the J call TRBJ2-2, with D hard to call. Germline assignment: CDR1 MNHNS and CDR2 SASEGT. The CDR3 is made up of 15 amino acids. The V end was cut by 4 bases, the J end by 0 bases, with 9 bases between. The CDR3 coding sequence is TGTGCCAGCAGTGTTATGAATGCGAACACCGGGGAGCTGTTTTTT. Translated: CASSVMNANTGELFF.

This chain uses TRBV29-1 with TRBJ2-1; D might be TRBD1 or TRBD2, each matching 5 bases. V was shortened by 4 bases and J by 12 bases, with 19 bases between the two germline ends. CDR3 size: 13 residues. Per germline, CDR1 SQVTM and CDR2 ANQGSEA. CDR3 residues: CSVVGPNKGGQFF. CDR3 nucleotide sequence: TGCAGCGTTGTGGGACCCAACAAAGGTGGGCAGTTCTTC.

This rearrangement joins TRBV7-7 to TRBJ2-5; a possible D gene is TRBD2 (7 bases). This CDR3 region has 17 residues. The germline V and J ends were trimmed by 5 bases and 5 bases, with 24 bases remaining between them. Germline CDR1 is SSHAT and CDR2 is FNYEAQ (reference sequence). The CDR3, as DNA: TGTGCCAGCAGCCCCCGCCCGGGACGGGGGGCCCATGAGACCCAGTACTTC. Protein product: CASSPRPGRGAHETQYF. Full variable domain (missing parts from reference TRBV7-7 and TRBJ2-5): GAGVSQSPRYKVTKRGQDVTLRCDPISSHATLYWYQQALGQGPEFLTYFNYEAQPDKSGLPSDRFSAERPEGSISTLTIQRTEQRDSAMYRCASSPRPGRGAHETQYFGPGTRLLVL.

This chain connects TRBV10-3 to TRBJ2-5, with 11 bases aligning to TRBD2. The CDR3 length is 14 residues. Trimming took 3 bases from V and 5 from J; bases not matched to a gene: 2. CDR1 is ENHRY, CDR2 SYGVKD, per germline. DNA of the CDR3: TGTGCCATCAGTGAAGTAGCGGGGGGGGAGACCCAGTACTTC. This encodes CAISEVAGGETQYF.

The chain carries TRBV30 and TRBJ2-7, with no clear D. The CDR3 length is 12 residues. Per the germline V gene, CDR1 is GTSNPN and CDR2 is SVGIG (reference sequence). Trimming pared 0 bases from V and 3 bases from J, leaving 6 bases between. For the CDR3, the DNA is TGTGCCTGGAGTGTAAGCCACTACGAGCAGTACTTC. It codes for CAWSVSHYEQYF.

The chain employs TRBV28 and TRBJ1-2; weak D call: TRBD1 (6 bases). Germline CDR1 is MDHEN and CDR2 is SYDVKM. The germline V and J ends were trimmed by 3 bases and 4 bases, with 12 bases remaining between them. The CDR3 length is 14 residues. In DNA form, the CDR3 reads TGTGCCAGCAGTTTCGGAACAGGGCCCTATGGCTACACCTTC. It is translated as CASSFGTGPYGYTF.